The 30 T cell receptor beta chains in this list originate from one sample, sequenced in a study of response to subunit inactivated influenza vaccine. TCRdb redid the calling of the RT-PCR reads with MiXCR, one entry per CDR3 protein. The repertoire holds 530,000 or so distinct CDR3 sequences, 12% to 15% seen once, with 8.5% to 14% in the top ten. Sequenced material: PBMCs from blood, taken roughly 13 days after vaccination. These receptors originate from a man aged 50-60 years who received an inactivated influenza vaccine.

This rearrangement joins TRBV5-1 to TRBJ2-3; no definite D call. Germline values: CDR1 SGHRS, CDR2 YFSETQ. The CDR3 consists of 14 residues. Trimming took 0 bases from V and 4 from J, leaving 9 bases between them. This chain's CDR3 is CASSLVSRSDTQYF. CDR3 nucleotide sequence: TGCGCCAGCAGCTTGGTATCCCGATCAGATACGCAGTATTTT.

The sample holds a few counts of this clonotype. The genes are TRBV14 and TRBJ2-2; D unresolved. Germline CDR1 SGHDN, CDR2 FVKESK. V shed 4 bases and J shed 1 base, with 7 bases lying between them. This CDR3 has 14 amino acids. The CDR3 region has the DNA TGTGCCAGCAGCCCGCCTAGGAACACCGGGGAGCTGTTTTTT. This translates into CASSPPRNTGELFF.

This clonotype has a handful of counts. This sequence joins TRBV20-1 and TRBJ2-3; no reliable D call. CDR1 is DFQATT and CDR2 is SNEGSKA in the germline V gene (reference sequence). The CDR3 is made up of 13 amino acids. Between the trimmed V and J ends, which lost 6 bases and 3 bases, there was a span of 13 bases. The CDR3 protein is CSAKHGWTDTQYF. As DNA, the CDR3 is TGCAGTGCCAAGCATGGATGGACAGATACGCAGTATTTT.

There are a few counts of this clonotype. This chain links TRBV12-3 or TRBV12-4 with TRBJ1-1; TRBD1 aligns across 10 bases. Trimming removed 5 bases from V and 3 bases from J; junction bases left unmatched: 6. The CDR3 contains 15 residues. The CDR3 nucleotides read TGTGCCAGCAGTCACCGGGACAGGGGATACACTGAAGCTTTCTTT. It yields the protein CASSHRDRGYTEAFF.

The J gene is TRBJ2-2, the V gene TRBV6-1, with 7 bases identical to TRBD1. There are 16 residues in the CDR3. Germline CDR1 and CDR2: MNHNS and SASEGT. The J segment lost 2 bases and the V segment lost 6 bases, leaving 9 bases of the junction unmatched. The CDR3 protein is CASRPIGTANTGELFF. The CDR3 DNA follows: TGTGCCAGCAGACCTATAGGGACAGCTAACACCGGGGAGCTGTTTTTT.

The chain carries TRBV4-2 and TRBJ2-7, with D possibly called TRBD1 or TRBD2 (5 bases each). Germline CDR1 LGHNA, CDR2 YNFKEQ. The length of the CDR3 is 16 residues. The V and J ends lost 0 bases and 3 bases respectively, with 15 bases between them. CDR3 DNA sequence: TGTGCCAGCAGCCAAGATCGAGGGGCCTCCAACTACGAGCAGTACTTC. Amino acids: CASSQDRGASNYEQYF.

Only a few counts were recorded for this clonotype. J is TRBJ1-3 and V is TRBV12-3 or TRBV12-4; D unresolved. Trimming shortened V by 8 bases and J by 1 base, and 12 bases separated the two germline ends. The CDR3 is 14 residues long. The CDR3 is CASVFVGSGNTIYF. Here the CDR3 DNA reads TGTGCCAGCGTATTCGTGGGGTCTGGAAACACCATATATTTT.

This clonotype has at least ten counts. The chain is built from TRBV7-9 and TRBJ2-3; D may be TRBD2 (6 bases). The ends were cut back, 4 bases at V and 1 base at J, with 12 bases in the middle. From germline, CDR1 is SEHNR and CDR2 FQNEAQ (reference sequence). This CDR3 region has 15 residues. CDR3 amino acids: CASSYTGVGTDTQYF. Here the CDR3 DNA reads TGTGCCAGCAGCTACACGGGAGTTGGCACAGATACGCAGTATTTT.

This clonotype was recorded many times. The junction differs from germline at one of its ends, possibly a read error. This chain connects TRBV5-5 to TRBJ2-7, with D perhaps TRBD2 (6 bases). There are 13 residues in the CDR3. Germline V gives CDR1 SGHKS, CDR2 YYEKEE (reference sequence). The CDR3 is CASGLEGWGEQYF. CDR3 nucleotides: TGTGCCAGCGGCTTGGAGGGGTGGGGCGAGCAGTACTTC.

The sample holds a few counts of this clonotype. The CDR3 coding sequence is TGCGCCAGCAGCTTGGATGGGACAGATGAGACCCAGTACTTC. Translating gives CASSLDGTDETQYF. The rearrangement joins TRBV5-1 to TRBJ2-5; 7 bases line up with TRBD1. Germline assignment: CDR1 SGHRS and CDR2 YFSETQ. The CDR3 consists of 14 residues. V trimming: 0 bases; J trimming: 5 bases; junction bases outside the gene matches: 4.

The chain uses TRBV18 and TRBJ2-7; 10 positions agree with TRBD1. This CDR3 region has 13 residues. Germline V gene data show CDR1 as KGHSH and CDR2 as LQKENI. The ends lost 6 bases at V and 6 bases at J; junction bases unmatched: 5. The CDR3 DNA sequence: TGTGCCAGCTCTGGGGACAGGGGTCGCGAGCAGTACTTC. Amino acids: CASSGDRGREQYF.

The CDR3 region is CASSVRPGGNTEAFF. The CDR3, as DNA: TGTGCCAGCAGCGTGCGACCAGGGGGTAACACTGAAGCTTTCTTT. The rearrangement joins TRBV3-1 to TRBJ1-1, with 7 bases that match TRBD1. This CDR3 spans 15 amino acids. In germline, CDR1 is LGHDT, CDR2 YNNKEL (reference sequence). Trimming at V came to 5 bases and at J to 2 bases, leaving 8 bases not matched to a gene.

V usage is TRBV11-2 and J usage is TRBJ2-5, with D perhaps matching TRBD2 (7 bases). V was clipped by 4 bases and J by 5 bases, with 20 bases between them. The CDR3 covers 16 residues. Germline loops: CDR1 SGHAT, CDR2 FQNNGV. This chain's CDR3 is CASSYRRGGPWETQYF. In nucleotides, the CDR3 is TGTGCCAGCAGCTATCGAAGGGGGGGGCCTTGGGAGACCCAGTACTTC.

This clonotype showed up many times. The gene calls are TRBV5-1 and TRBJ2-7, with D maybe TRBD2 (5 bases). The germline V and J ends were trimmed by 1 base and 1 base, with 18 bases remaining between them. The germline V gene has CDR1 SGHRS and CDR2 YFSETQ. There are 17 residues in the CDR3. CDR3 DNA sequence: TGCGCCAGCAGCTTGTATGTCGTTGGGAGAGGGTCCTACGAGCAGTACTTC. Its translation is CASSLYVVGRGSYEQYF.

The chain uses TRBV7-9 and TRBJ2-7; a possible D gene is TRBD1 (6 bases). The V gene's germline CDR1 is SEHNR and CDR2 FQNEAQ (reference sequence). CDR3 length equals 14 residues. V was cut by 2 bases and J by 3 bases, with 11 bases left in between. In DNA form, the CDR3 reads TGTGCCAGCAGCTTAACTGACAGGAACTACGAGCAGTACTTC. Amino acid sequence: CASSLTDRNYEQYF.

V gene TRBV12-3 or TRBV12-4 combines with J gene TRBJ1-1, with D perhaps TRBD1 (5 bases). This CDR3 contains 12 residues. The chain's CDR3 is CAEGHPNTEAFF. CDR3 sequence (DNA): TGTGCAGAAGGACACCCGAACACTGAAGCTTTCTTT.

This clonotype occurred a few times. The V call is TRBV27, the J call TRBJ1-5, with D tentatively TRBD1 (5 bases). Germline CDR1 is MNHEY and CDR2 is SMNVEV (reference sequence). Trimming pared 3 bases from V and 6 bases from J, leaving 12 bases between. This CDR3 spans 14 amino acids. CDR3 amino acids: CASSFLGVSQPQHF. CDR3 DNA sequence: TGTGCCAGCAGTTTTTTAGGGGTTTCTCAGCCCCAGCATTTT.

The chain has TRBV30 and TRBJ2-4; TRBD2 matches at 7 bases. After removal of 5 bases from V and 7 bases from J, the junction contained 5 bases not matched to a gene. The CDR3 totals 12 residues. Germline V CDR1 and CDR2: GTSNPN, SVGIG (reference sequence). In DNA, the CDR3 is TGTGCCTGGTCGGGGGGAGGTAACATTCAGTACTTC. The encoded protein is CAWSGGGNIQYF.

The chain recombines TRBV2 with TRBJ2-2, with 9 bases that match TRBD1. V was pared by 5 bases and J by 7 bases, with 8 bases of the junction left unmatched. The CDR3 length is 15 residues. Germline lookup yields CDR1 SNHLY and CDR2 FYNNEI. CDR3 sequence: CASSRTGEPGGELFF. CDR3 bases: TGTGCCAGCAGTCGGACAGGGGAACCTGGCGGGGAGCTGTTTTTT.

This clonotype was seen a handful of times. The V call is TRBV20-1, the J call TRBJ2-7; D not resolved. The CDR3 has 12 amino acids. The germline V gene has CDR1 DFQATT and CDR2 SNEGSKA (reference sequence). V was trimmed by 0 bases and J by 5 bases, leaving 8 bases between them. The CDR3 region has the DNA TGCAGTGCTAGAGAGCCCCCGAACGAGCAGTACTTC. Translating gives CSAREPPNEQYF.

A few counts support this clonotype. The CDR3 DNA reads TGTGCCAGCTCACCACGGACCGGCCACGAGCAGTACTTC. As protein: CASSPRTGHEQYF. J is TRBJ2-7 and V is TRBV18; D not resolved. V lost 1 base and J 5 bases, leaving 9 bases between the germline ends. Germline CDR1 reads KGHSH; CDR2 reads LQKENI. The CDR3 sequence is 13 residues long.

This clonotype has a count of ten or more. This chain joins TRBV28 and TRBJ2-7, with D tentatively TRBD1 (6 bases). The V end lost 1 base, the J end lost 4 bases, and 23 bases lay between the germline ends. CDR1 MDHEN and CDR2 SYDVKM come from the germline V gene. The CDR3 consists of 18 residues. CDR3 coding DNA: TGTGCCAGCAGTTTATCCGGTTTGTCAGCCCCTCAGGGGTACGAGCAGTACTTC. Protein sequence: CASSLSGLSAPQGYEQYF.

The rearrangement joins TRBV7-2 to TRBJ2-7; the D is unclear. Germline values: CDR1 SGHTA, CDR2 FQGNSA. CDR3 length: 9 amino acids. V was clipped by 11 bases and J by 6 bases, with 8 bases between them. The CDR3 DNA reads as TGTGCCCGGGTTCCCGAGCAGTACTTC. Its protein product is CARVPEQYF.

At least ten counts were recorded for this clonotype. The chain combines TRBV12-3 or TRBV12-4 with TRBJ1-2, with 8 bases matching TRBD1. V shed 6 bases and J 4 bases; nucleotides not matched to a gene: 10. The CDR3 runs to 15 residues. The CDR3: CASSPLRGQGYGYTF. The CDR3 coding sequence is TGTGCCAGCAGCCCCCTCAGGGGGCAGGGCTATGGCTACACCTTC.

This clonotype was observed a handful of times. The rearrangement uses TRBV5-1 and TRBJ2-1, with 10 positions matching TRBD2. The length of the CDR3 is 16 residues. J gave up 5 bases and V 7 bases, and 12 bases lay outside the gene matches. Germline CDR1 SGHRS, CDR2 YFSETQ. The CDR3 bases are TGCGCCAGCCGCCTGACTAGCGGGCCGGGGGACAATGAGCAGTTCTTC. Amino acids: CASRLTSGPGDNEQFF.

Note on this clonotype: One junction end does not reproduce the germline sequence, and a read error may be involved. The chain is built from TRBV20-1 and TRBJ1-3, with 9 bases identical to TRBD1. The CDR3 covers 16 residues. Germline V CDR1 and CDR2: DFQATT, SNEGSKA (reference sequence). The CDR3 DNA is TGCAGTGCTAGAGATCTCGACAGGGGGACTGGTAACACCATATATTTT. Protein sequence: CSARDLDRGTGNTIYF.

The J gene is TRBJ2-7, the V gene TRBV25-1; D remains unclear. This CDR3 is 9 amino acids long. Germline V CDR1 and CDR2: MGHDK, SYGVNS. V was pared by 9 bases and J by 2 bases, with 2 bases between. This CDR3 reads CARPYEQYF. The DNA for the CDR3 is TGTGCCAGGCCCTACGAGCAGTACTTC.

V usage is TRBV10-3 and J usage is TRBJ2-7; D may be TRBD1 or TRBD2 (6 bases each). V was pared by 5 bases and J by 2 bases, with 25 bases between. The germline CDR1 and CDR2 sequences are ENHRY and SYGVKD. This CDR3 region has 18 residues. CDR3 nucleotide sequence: TGTGCCATCAGTTTTGGTCTTCGTCCGGAGGGGGTGACCTACGAGCAGTACTTC. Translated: CAISFGLRPEGVTYEQYF.

As DNA, the CDR3 is TGTGCCAGCAGCTGGACAGGGCGGCCTGAAGCTTTCTTT. It is translated as CASSWTGRPEAFF. The chain has TRBV7-9 and TRBJ1-1; 8 nucleotides agree with TRBD1. Germline values: CDR1 SEHNR, CDR2 FQNEAQ (reference sequence). The junction had 4 bases not matched to a gene; V was cut back by 4 bases and J by 6 bases. The CDR3 is 13 residues long.

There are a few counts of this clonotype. The CDR3 reads CASSTGQGTNSPLHF. The CDR3 nucleotides read TGTGCCAGTAGCACGGGACAGGGGACTAATTCACCCCTCCACTTT. The chain is built from TRBV19 and TRBJ1-6; the match to TRBD1 covers 10 bases. The length of the CDR3 is 15 residues. Germline trimming cut 6 bases from V and 6 bases from J; bases unmatched to any gene: 5. In germline, CDR1 is LNHDA, CDR2 SQIVND (reference sequence).